Below, one T cell receptor beta chain is given with its context. What antigen it recognizes has not been identified. Base qualities are missing; no much larger clone stands one base away. The data were taken from a study of neurological immune-mediated disorders (dated by TCRdb to between 2018 and 2021). Concerning the study at large: The study compared peripheral blood TCR-beta repertoires of HTLV-I-associated myelopathy (HAM/TSP) patients, multiple sclerosis patients and healthy controls using UMI-based sequencing. Alongside PBMC samples, the set of 80 to 130 TCR-beta libraries contained longitudinal samples, technical triplicates, and paired CD4+ and CD8+ T-cell subsets that had been sorted. Each longitudinal HAM/TSP and healthy donor was sampled at 3 time-points spaced at 3-40 month intervals. The cohort included 60 to 75 subjects: approximately 14 with HAM/TSP, around 35 with multiple sclerosis, and roughly 20 healthy controls.

What the time point label conveys for this sample: longitudinal time-point 1 (baseline). The healthy controls were volunteers from a blood bank in Maryland, USA. For the unsorted PBMC libraries, 2 million PBMCs were stored in RNAlater at -80 degrees C until RNA extraction and were used to generate the libraries. Peripheral blood was subjected to Ficoll-Hypaque density gradient centrifugation to isolate PBMCs, which were then cryopreserved in liquid nitrogen. cDNA was synthesized by template-switch 5'RACE using a primer with a 10-nucleotide random unique molecular identifier that tagged each TCR transcript. Every sequencing run covered 15-18 subjects and yielded more than 160 million TCR-beta sequences. Total RNA was extracted with the RNeasy kit. The KAPA Real-time Library Amplification kit was used to amplify TCR-beta VDJ regions with primers targeting the TCR constant region and the 5'RACE anchor. A first PCR added sample indexes and Illumina adaptors, after which a second PCR increased the library yield. After Ampure bead purification, the roughly 650 bp TCR product was size-selected on a 2% E-gel SizeSelection system. Before pooling, libraries had their quality checked on a Bioanalyzer, their concentration measured with Qubit, and their quantity determined with the Kapa Library Quantification kit. Libraries were sequenced paired-end 2 x 150 bp on an Illumina HiSeq 2500. To increase sequence diversity, about 23-32% phiX was spiked into each library pool. On the authors' methods: Quality-filtered reads were processed with the UMI-based MiGEC pipeline, and over 75% of raw TCR sequences were removed by the MiGEC pipeline during error correction. VDJ genes were aligned to IMGT germline references, and clonotypes were defined by unique CDR3 amino acid sequence plus V-J genes. Clonal expansion, Shannon diversity and CDR3 relatedness (CalcPairwiseDistances, ClusterSamples) were evaluated with VDJtools, and phylogenetic trees were built with CLCbio workbench. A clone was classed as expanded if it had 8 or more unique UMIs, a cutoff based on coefficient-of-variation modelling across technical triplicates. The public reads were quality trimmed at Q25 with fastp and then assembled into clones with MiXCR by TCRdb, keeping productive beta chains. Each CDR3 protein appears once, grouped with its most common genes and DNA. The V and J calls follow TCRdb's processing rather than the paper's. The sample table shows tens of thousands of distinct CDR3 sequences, and about 9% are seen once. The ten most abundant clones make up about 1.5% of the sample.

What the work shows at the level of the full study, not this receptor alone: TCR clonal expansion was highest in HAM/TSP patients and lowest in MS patients, with MS patients falling below even healthy controls. No identical CDR3 amino acid sequences were shared among expanded clones across subjects, suggesting private TCR-beta repertoires in all groups.

From the cysteine through the phenylalanine, the CDR3 covers 12 amino acids. Only CDR3 DNA is held: 36 bases, read in frame from base 1. CDR1 MNHEY and CDR2 SVGEGT were looked up in the germline V gene. After removal of 5 bases from V and 6 bases from J, the junction retains 3 bases not matched to a gene. Recombination connected TRBV6-2 or TRBV6-3 to TRBJ1-1; 7 junctional bases match TRBD1. The sequenced sample was PBMCs. The receptor was derived from a woman between 40 and 50 years old in good health. The sequence in DNA is TGTGCCAGCAGTAGACAGGGTCCTGAAGCTTTCTTT. This gives the protein CASSRQGPEAFF.